The present entry profiles one T cell receptor (beta chain) with its context. Its target is unknown. Germline V lookup: CDR1 MGHRA, CDR2 YSYEKL. The CDR3 has 18 residues. The J segment lost 5 bases and the V segment lost 0 bases, leaving 9 bases of the junction unmatched. These data come from a study of T cell repertoires in cytomegalovirus infection. Overall study: TCR beta signatures that were public indicated CMV infection and matching HLA type.

TCRdb called the reads again in MiXCR, with one record for every CDR3 protein. This table has about 300,000 distinct CDR3 sequences, about 25% appearing once. Study outcomes and limitations: HLA-C-restricted CMV-specific TCR beta clonotypes were dominant in the ex vivo response. Summed public TCR beta family frequency identified CMV carriers bearing the relevant HLA.

The source is a human donor in good health (CMV status not recorded). Some clones in this sample may be carry-over from other donors' samples. This chain connects TRBV4-1 to TRBJ2-3; 12 nucleotides match TRBD2. What was sequenced was PBMCs. CDR3 DNA sequence: TGCGCCAGCAGCCAAGATTCAGCTAGCGGGGGGGCAAAAGATACGCAGTATTTT. Its protein product is CASSQDSASGGAKDTQYF.